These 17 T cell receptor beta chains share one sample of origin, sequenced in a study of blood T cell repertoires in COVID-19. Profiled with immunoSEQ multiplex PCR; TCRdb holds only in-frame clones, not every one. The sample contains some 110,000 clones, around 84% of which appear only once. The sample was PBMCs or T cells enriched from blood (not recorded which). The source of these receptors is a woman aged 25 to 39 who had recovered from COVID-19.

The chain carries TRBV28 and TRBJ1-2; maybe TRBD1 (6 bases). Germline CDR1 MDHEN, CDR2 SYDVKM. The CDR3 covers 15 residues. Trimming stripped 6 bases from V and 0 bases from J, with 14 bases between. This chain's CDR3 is CASSTRGGANYGYTF. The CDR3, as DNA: TGTGCCAGCAGCACCCGAGGGGGAGCTAACTATGGCTACACCTTC.

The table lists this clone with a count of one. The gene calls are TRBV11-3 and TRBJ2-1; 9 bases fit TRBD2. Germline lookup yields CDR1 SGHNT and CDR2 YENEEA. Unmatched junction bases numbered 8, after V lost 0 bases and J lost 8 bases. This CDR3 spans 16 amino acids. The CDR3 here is CASSLDGREGIDEQFF. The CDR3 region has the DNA TGTGCCAGCAGCTTAGATGGGCGGGAGGGTATCGATGAGCAGTTCTTC.

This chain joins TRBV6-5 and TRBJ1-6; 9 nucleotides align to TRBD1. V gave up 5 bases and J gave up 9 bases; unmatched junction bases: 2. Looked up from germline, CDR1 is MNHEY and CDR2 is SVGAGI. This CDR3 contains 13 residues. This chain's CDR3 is CASSRTGVSPLHF. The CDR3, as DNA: TGTGCCAGCAGTCGGACAGGGGTTTCACCCCTCCACTTT.

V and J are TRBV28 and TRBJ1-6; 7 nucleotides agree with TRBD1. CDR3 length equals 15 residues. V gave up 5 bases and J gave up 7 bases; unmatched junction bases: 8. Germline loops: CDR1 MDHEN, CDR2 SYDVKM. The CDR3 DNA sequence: TGTGCCAGCAGTCGGGAAGACAGGGACAATTCACCCCTCCACTTT. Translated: CASSREDRDNSPLHF. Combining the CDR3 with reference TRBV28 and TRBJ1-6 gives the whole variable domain DVKVTQSSRYLVKRTGEKVFLECVQDMDHENMFWYRQDPGLGLRLIYFSYDVKMKEKGDIPEGYSVSREKKERFSLILESASTNQTSMYLCASSREDRDNSPLHFGNGTRLTVT.

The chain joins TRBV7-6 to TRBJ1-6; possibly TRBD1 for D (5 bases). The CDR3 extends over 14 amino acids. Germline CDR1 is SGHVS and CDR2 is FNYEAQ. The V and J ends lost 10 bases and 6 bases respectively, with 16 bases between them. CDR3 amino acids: CATKPGRGNSPLHF. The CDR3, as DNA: TGTGCCACCAAACCCGGGAGGGGTAATTCACCCCTCCACTTT.

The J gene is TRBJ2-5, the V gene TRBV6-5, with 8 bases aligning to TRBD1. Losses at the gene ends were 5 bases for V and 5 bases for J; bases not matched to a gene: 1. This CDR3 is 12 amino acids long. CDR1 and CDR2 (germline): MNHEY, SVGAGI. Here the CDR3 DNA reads TGTGCCAGCAGTAGGACAGGGGAGACCCAGTACTTC. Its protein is CASSRTGETQYF.

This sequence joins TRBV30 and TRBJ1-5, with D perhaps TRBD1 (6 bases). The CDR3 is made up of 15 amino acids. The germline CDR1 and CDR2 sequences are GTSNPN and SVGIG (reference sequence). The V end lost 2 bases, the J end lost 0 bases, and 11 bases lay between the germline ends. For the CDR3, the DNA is TGTGCCTGGAGTTGGGGGGGCCTTAGCAATCAGCCCCAGCATTTT. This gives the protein CAWSWGGLSNQPQHF.

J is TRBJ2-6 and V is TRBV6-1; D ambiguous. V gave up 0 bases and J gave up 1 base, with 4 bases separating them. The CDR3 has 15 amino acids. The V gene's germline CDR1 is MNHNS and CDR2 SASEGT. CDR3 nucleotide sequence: TGTGCCAGCAGTGAAGCGCGGTCTGGGGCCAACGTCCTGACTTTC. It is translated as CASSEARSGANVLTF.

CDR3 DNA: TGTGCCAGCTCACCTCAGGCGAGGACAGGGGGTTTCCCTTATGGCTACACCTTC. Protein: CASSPQARTGGFPYGYTF. The chain is built from TRBV18 and TRBJ1-2, with 10 positions matching TRBD1. Trimming took 3 bases from V and 5 from J; bases not matched to a gene: 15. The CDR3 runs to 18 residues. Per the germline V gene, CDR1 is KGHSH and CDR2 is LQKENI.

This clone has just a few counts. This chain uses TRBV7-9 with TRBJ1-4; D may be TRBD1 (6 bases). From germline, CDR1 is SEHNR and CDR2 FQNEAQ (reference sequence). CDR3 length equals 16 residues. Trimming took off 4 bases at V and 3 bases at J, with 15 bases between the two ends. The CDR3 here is CASSSPQGHSNEKLFF. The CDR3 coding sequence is TGTGCCAGCAGCTCCCCCCAGGGACACTCTAATGAAAAACTGTTTTTT.

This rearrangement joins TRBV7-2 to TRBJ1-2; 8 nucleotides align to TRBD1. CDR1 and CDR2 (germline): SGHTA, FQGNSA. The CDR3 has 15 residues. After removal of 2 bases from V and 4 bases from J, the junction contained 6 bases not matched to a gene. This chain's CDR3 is CASSLMDRESYGYTF. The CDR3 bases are TGTGCCAGCAGCTTAATGGACAGGGAATCCTATGGCTACACCTTC.

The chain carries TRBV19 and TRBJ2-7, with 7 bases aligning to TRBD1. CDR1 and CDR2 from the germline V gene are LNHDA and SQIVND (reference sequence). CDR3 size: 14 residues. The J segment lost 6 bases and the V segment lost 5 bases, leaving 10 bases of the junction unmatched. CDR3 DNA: TGTGCCAGTAGTTCCTACAGGGGAGTTGCCGAGCAGTACTTC. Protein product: CASSSYRGVAEQYF.

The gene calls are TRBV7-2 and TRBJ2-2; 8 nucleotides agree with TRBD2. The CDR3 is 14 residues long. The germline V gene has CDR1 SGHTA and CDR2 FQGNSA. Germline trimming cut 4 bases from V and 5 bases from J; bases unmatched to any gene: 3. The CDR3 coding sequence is TGTGCCAGCAGCTCGGGAGGGAGAACCGGGGAGCTGTTTTTT. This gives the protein CASSSGGRTGELFF.

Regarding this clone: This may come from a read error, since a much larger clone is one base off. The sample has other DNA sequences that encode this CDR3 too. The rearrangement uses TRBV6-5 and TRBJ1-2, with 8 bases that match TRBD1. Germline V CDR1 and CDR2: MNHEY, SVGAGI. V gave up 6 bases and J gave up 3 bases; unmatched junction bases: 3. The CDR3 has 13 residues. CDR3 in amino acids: CASSPTGDYGYTF. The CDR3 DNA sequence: TGTGCCAGCAGCCCGACAGGGGACTATGGCTACACCTTC.

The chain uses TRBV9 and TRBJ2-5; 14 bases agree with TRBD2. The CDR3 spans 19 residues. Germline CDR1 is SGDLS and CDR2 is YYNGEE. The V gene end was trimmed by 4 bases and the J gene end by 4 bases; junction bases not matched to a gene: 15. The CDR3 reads CASSKEGGTSGRLGETQYF. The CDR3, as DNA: TGTGCCAGCAGCAAAGAGGGGGGGACTAGCGGGAGATTAGGAGAGACCCAGTACTTC.

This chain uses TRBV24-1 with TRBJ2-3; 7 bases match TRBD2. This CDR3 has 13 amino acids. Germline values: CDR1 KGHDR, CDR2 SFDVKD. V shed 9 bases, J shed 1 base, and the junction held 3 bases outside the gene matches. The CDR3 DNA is TGTGCCACCTCCGCGGGGGGCACAGATACGCAGTATTTT. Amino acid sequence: CATSAGGTDTQYF.

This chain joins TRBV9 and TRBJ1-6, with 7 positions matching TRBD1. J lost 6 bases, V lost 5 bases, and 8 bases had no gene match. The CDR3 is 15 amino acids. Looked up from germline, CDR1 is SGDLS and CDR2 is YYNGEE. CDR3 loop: CASRGADRSNSPLHF. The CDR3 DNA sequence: TGTGCCAGCAGGGGGGCGGACAGGAGTAATTCACCCCTCCACTTT. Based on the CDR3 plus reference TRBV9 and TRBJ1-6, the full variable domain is DSGVTQTPKHLITATGQRVTLRCSPRSGDLSVYWYQQSLDQGLQFLIQYYNGEERAKGNILERFSAQQFPDLHSELNLSSLELGDSALYFCASRGADRSNSPLHFGNGTRLTVT.